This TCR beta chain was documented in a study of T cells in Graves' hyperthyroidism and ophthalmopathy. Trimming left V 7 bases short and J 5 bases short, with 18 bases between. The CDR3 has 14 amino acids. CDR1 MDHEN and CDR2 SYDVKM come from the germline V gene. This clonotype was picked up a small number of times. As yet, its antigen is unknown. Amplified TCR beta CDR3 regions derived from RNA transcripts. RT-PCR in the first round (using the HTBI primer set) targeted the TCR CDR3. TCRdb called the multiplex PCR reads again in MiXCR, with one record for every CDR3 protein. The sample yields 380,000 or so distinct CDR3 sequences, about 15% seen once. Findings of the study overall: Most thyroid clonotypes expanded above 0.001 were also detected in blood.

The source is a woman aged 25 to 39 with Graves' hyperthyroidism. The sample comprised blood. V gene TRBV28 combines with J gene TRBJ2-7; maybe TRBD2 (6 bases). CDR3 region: CASTLAGRSHEQYF. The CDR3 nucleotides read TGTGCCAGCACTCTTGCGGGGCGGAGCCACGAGCAGTACTTC.